The clone carrying this TCR beta chain showed up many times. Its antigen is currently unknown. This entry belongs to a study of CD8 T cells in ankylosing spondylitis. Overall study results and limits: The study looked at matched synovial fluid samples from ankylosing spondylitis patients. Disease-linked clones were reported to be significantly enriched there. Earlier authors reported some of these motif variants in reactive arthritis synovial fluid and blood.

CDR3 size: 15 residues. CDR1 and CDR2 (germline): SGHRS, YFSETQ. V was shortened by 0 bases and J by 0 bases, with 6 bases between the two germline ends. 5'-RACE, quantitative and with molecular barcodes, yielded the TCR beta libraries. TCRdb reprocessed the 5' RACE reads via MiXCR and lists one record per CDR3 protein. This sample has about 240,000 distinct CDR3 sequences, with around 7.8% found just once. The chain uses TRBV5-1 and TRBJ1-4, with unresolved D. The sample was blood, either unsorted or a sorted T cell fraction (not recorded which). The clonotype comes from a male donor with ankylosing spondylitis or in good health (not recorded which). The CDR3 protein is CASSLGSATNEKLFF. The CDR3 DNA is TGCGCCAGCAGCTTGGGGTCAGCAACTAATGAAAAACTGTTTTTT.